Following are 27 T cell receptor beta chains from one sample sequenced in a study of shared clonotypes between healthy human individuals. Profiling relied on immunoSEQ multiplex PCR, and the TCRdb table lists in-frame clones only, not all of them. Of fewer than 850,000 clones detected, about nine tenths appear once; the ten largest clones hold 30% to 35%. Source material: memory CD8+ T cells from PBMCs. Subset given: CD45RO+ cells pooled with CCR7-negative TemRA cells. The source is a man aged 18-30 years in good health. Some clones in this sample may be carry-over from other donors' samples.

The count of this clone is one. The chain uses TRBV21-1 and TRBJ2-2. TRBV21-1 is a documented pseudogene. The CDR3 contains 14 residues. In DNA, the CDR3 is TGTGCCAGCAGCAAAGCCCCCTTGCCCGGGGAGCTGTTTTTT. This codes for CASSKAPLPGELFF.

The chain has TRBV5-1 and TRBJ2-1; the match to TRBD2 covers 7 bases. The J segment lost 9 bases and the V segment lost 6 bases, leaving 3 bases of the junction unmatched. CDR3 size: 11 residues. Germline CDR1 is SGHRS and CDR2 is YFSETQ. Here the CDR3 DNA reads TGCGCCAGCATCGGCGGGGGTGAGCAGTTCTTC. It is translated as CASIGGGEQFF.

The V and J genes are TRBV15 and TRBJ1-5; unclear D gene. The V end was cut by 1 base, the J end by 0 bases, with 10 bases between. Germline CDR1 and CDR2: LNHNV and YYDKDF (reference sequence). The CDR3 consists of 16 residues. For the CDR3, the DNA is TGTGCCACCAGCAGAGGAAGAGGGTATAGCAATCAGCCCCAGCATTTT. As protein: CATSRGRGYSNQPQHF.

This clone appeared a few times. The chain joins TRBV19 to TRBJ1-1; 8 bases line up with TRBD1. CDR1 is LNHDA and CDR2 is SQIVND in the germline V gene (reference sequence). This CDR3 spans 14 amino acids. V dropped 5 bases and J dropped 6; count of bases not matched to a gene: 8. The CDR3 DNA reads TGTGCCAGTAGTCCCCGACAGGGGAAATCTGAAGCTTTCTTT. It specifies CASSPRQGKSEAFF. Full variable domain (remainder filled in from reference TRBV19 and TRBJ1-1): DGGITQSPKYLFRKEGQNVTLSCEQNLNHDAMYWYRQDPGQGLRLIYYSQIVNDFQKGDIAEGYSVSREKKESFPLTVTSAQKNPTAFYLCASSPRQGKSEAFFGQGTRLTVV.

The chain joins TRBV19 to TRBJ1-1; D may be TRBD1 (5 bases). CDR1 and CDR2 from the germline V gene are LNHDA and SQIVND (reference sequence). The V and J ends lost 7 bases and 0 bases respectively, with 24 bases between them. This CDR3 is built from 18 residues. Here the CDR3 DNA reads TGTGCCAGTACCCCCCTCGTGGGGGAAGTGGGAATGAACACTGAAGCTTTCTTT. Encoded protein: CASTPLVGEVGMNTEAFF.

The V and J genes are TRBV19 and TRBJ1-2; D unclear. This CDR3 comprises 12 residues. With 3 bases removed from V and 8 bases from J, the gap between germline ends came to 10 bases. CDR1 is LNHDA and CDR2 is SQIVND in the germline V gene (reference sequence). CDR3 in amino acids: CASSMSAGGYTF. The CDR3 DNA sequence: TGTGCCAGTAGTATGTCCGCAGGAGGCTACACCTTC.

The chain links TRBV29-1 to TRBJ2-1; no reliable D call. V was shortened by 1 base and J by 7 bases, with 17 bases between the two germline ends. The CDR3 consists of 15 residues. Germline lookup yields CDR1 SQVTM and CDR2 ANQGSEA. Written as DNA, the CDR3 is TGCAGCGTTGAAGTGGCGGCCAAGGGCTGGAATGAGCAGTTCTTC. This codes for CSVEVAAKGWNEQFF.

Here the CDR3 DNA reads TGTGCCAGCAGCCCGACGGTCTCTAGCGGGAGGGCCCGAGAGCAGTTCTTC. Protein: CASSPTVSSGRAREQFF. This rearrangement joins TRBV5-4 to TRBJ2-1, with 12 bases identical to TRBD2. Trimming took 4 bases from V and 10 from J; bases not matched to a gene: 15. Germline CDR1 is SGHNT and CDR2 is YYREEE (reference sequence). The CDR3 sequence is 17 residues long.

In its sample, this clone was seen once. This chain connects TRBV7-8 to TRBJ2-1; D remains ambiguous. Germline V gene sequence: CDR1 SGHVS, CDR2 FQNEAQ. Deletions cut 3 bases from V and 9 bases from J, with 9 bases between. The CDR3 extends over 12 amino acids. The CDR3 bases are TGTGCCAGCAGCTTCAAGGTCCCTGAGCAGTTCTTC. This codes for CASSFKVPEQFF.

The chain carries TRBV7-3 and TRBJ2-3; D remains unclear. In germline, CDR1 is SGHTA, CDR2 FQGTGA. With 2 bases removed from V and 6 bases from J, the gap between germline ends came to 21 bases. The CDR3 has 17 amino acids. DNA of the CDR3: TGTGCCAGCAGCTTATATAGTGGCGATCGAAGGGCGGATACGCAGTATTTT. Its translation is CASSLYSGDRRADTQYF.

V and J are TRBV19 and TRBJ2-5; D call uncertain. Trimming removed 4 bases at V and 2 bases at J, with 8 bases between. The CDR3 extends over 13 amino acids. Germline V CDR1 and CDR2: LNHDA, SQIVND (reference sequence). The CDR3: CASSSYLQETQYF. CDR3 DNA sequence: TGTGCCAGTAGTAGTTACTTGCAAGAGACCCAGTACTTC.

The CDR3 loop is CASSKGPSGGTGELFF. In DNA, the CDR3 is TGTGCCAGCAGCAAAGGTCCTAGCGGGGGCACCGGGGAGCTGTTTTTT. V usage is TRBV21-1 and J usage is TRBJ2-2; the table's D call, TRBD2, has no DNA check behind it. TRBV21-1 is shown as a pseudogene. The CDR3 sequence is 16 residues long.

The CDR3 protein is CASSQDPDVQGNQPQHF. As DNA, the CDR3 is TGCGCCAGCAGCCAAGATCCCGATGTACAGGGCAATCAGCCCCAGCATTTT. V is TRBV4-1 and J is TRBJ1-5, with a tentative D call TRBD1 (5 bases). This CDR3 has 17 residues. The V gene's germline CDR1 is MGHRA and CDR2 YSYEKL. V dropped 0 bases and J dropped 2 bases, with 14 bases sitting between them.

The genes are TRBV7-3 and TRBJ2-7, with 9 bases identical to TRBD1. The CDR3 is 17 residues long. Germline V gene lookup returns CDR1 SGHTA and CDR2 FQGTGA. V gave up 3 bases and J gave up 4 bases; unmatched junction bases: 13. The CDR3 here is CASSFWGPPGQGYEQYF. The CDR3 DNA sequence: TGTGCCAGCAGCTTTTGGGGGCCCCCGGGACAGGGATACGAGCAGTACTTC.

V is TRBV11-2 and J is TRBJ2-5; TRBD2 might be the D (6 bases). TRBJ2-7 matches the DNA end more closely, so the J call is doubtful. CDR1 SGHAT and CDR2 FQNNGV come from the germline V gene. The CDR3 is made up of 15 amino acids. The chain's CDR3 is CASSLDGGRGYEQYF. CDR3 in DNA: TGTGCCAGCAGCTTAGATGGTGGTCGGGGGTACGAGCAGTACTTC.

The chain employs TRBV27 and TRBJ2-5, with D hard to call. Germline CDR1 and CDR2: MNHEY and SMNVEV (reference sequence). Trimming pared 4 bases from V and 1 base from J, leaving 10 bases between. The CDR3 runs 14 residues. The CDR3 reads CASSSKGTQETQYF. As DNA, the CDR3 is TGTGCCAGCAGTTCCAAAGGCACCCAAGAGACCCAGTACTTC.

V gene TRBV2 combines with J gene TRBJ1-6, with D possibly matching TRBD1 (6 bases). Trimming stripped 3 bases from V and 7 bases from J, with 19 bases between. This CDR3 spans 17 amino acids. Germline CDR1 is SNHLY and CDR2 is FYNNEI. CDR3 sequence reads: CASSEITKTGWNSPLHF. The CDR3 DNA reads TGTGCCAGCAGTGAGATAACGAAGACAGGTTGGAATTCACCCCTCCACTTT.

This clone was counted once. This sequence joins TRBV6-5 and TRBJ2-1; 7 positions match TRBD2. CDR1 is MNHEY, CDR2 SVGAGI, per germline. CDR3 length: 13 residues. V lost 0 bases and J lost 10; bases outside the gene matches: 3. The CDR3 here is CASSYSAGVEQFF. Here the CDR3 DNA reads TGTGCCAGCAGTTACTCTGCGGGAGTGGAGCAGTTCTTC.

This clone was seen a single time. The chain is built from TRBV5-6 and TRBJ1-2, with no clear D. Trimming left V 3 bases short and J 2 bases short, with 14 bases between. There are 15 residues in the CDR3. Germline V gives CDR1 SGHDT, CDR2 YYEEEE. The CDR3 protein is CASSSLGTENYGYTF. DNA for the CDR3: TGTGCCAGCAGCTCCCTAGGTACAGAAAACTATGGCTACACCTTC.

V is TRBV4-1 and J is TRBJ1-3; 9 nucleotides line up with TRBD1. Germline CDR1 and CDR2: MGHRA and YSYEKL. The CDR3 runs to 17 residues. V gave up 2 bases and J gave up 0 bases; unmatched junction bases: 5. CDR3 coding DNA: TGCGCCAGCAGCCAACTACCGGGACAGGGCTCTGGAAACACCATATATTTT. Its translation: CASSQLPGQGSGNTIYF.

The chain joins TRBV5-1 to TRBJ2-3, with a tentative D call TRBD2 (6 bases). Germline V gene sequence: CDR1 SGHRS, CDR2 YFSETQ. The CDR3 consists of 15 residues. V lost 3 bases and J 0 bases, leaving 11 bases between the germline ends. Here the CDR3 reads CASSSRGYSTDTQYF. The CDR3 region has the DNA TGCGCCAGCAGCTCGCGGGGCTATAGCACAGATACGCAGTATTTT.

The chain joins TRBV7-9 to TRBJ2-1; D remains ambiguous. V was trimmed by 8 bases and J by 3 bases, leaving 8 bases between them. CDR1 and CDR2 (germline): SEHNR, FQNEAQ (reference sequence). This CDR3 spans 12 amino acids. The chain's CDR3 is CASQAGYNEQFF. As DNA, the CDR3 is TGTGCCAGCCAGGCAGGCTACAATGAGCAGTTCTTC.

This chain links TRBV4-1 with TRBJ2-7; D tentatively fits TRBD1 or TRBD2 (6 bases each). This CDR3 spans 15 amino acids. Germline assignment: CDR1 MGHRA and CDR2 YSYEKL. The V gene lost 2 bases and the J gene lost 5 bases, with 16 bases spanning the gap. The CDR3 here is CASSQPRGRFHEQYF. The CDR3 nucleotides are TGCGCCAGCAGCCAACCGAGGGGGAGGTTCCACGAGCAGTACTTC.

CDR3: CASGRGQGSSPLHF. The CDR3 region has the DNA TGTGCCAGCGGGCGGGGACAGGGGAGTTCACCCCTCCACTTT. The genes are TRBV11-2 and TRBJ1-6; TRBD1 agrees at 10 bases. J gave up 9 bases and V 8 bases, and 7 bases lay outside the gene matches. Germline loops: CDR1 SGHAT, CDR2 FQNNGV. The CDR3 runs 14 residues.

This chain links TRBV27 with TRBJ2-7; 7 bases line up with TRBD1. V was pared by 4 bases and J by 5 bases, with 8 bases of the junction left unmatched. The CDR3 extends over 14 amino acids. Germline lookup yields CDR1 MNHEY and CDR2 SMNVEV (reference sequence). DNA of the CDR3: TGTGCCAGCAGTTCCTCCACGACAGGGAACGAGCAGTACTTC. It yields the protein CASSSSTTGNEQYF.

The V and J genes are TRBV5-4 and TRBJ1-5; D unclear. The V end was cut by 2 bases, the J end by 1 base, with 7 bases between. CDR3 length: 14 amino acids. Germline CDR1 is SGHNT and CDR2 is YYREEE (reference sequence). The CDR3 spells CASSFRGSNQPQHF. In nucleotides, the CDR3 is TGTGCCAGCAGCTTCCGAGGGAGCAATCAGCCCCAGCATTTT.

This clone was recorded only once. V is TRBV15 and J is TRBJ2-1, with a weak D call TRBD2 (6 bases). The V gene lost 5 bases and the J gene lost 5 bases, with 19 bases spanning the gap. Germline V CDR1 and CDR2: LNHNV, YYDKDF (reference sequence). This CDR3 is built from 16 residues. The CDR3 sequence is CATSLRAGPYNNEQFF. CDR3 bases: TGTGCCACCAGCCTACGAGCGGGCCCCTACAACAATGAGCAGTTCTTC.